Below are 15 T cell receptor beta chains sequenced from a single sample in a study of PD-1 blockade in classical Hodgkin lymphoma. Data came from immunoSEQ multiplex PCR; TCRdb stores just in-frame clones and leaves some out. The sample contains 6,000 or so clones, 85% to 90% of which appear only once. Every patient experienced relapse after autologous stem cell transplantation, and brentuximab vedotin exposure varied. The specimen comprised peripheral blood mononuclear cells (PBMCs), sampled before the second cycle of nivolumab. The origin of the receptors is a human donor with classical Hodgkin lymphoma.

The genes are TRBV12-5 and TRBJ2-1; 10 bases line up with TRBD1. Unmatched junction bases numbered 9, after V lost 6 bases and J lost 4 bases. Per germline, CDR1 LGHNT and CDR2 FRNRAP. CDR3 size: 16 residues. Here the CDR3 reads CASGRDRGRPYNEQFF. The CDR3, as DNA: TGTGCTAGTGGAAGGGACAGGGGCCGGCCGTACAATGAGCAGTTCTTC.

The gene calls are TRBV7-3 and TRBJ2-1; D call uncertain. The CDR3 extends over 15 amino acids. With 6 bases removed from V and 0 bases from J, the gap between germline ends came to 12 bases. Germline lookup yields CDR1 SGHTA and CDR2 FQGTGA. The CDR3 region is CASSLGSSSYNEQFF. The CDR3 nucleotides are TGTGCCAGCAGTTTGGGTTCTAGCTCCTACAATGAGCAGTTCTTC.

The chain links TRBV5-1 to TRBJ1-1, with D tentatively TRBD1 (6 bases). CDR1 is SGHRS and CDR2 is YFSETQ in the germline V gene. This CDR3 contains 15 residues. V was clipped by 2 bases and J by 0 bases, with 11 bases between them. CDR3 sequence (DNA): TGCGCCAGCAGCTTCCGGGGGCGAATGAACACTGAAGCTTTCTTT. Translated, it gives CASSFRGRMNTEAFF.

This chain connects TRBV14 to TRBJ1-4; 8 nucleotides agree with TRBD1. Germline V lookup: CDR1 SGHDN, CDR2 FVKESK. The CDR3 runs 14 residues. Trimming at V came to 5 bases and at J to 10 bases, leaving 9 bases not matched to a gene. The CDR3 coding sequence is TGTGCCAGCAGCAAGGACAGGGCCTTGGGAAAACTGTTTTTT. Translation gives CASSKDRALGKLFF.

The chain joins TRBV7-2 to TRBJ2-4; D perhaps matches TRBD1 (5 bases). Germline V gene lookup returns CDR1 SGHTA and CDR2 FQGNSA. This CDR3 spans 15 amino acids. The ends were cut back, 3 bases at V and 0 bases at J, with 9 bases in the middle. CDR3: CASSFTGLAKNIQYF. The DNA of the CDR3 is TGTGCCAGCAGCTTCACAGGTCTAGCCAAAAACATTCAGTACTTC.

The chain carries TRBV5-1 and TRBJ2-7, with D maybe TRBD1 (5 bases). This CDR3 is 12 amino acids long. Per the germline V gene, CDR1 is SGHRS and CDR2 is YFSETQ. The germline V and J ends were trimmed by 0 bases and 6 bases, with 7 bases remaining between them. For the CDR3, the DNA is TGCGCCAGCAGCTTGGCCCAGGGCGAGCAGTACGTC. It specifies CASSLAQGEQYV.

The chain uses TRBV11-3 and TRBJ1-1; maybe TRBD1 (5 bases). V lost 7 bases and J 5 bases, leaving 8 bases between the germline ends. Germline assignment: CDR1 SGHNT and CDR2 YENEEA. The CDR3 length is 11 residues. CDR3 DNA sequence: TGTGCCAGCACGAGGGGAACTGAAGCTTTCTTT. Its protein is CASTRGTEAFF.

The chain recombines TRBV5-6 with TRBJ2-7, with 10 nucleotides matching TRBD1. The ends lost 4 bases at V and 5 bases at J; junction bases unmatched: 9. From germline, CDR1 is SGHDT and CDR2 YYEEEE. CDR3 size: 15 residues. CDR3 in DNA: TGTGCCAGCAGCCTAAAGTGGACAGGGGGACACGAGCAGTACGTC. It is translated as CASSLKWTGGHEQYV.

V gene TRBV7-2 combines with J gene TRBJ2-7; D might be TRBD1 (5 bases). V lost 1 base and J lost 3, with 7 bases in between. In germline, CDR1 is SGHTA, CDR2 FQGNSA. The CDR3 runs to 13 residues. DNA for the CDR3: TGTGCCAGCAGCTTAGGACAGTACTACGAGCAGTACGTC. The encoded protein is CASSLGQYYEQYV.

This chain uses TRBV27 with TRBJ2-7, with D perhaps assigned TRBD1 or TRBD2 (5 bases each). The germline gives CDR1 MNHEY, CDR2 SMNVEV (reference sequence). The germline V and J ends were trimmed by 5 bases and 0 bases, with 26 bases remaining between them. This CDR3 region has 19 residues. The CDR3, as DNA: TGTGCCAGCAGTCCCCTTTTCCAACCCGGGACCTCCCCCTCCTACGAGCAGTACGTC. Encoded protein: CASSPLFQPGTSPSYEQYV.

The chain carries TRBV27 and TRBJ2-6; a weak D match, TRBD2 (6 bases). The CDR3 has 17 residues. The ends were cut back, 2 bases at V and 0 bases at J, with 11 bases in the middle. Germline CDR1 MNHEY, CDR2 SMNVEV (reference sequence). DNA for the CDR3: TGTGCCAGCAGTTTACGCAGCGGGCTCTCTGGGGCCAACGTCCTGACTTTC. Translation gives CASSLRSGLSGANVLTF.

The genes are TRBV5-1 and TRBJ2-5; 8 bases fit TRBD2. The germline V gene has CDR1 SGHRS and CDR2 YFSETQ. The CDR3 runs to 14 residues. V lost 0 bases, J lost 7 bases, and 5 bases stayed unmatched. Here the CDR3 reads CASSLDAGGGTQYF. CDR3 nucleotides: TGCGCCAGCAGCTTGGATGCGGGGGGCGGGACCCAGTACTTC.

The gene calls are TRBV2 and TRBJ2-2, with 7 positions matching TRBD2. Trimming cost V 5 bases and J 5 bases; bases outside gene matches: 11. The CDR3 runs 16 residues. Germline CDR1 reads SNHLY; CDR2 reads FYNNEI. The CDR3 sequence: CASSPYSGGVTGELFF. CDR3 coding DNA: TGTGCCAGCAGTCCTTACTCTGGGGGGGTAACCGGGGAGCTGTTTTTT.

The genes are TRBV7-9 and TRBJ1-1; D not certain. The CDR3 sequence is 13 residues long. Per germline, CDR1 SEHNR and CDR2 FQNEAQ (reference sequence). Trimming took 1 base from V and 5 from J, leaving 8 bases between them. The CDR3 coding sequence is TGTGCCAGCAGCTTAGGAGGGAGGACTGAAGCTTTCTTT. Protein product: CASSLGGRTEAFF. Full variable domain (remainder filled in from reference TRBV7-9 and TRBJ1-1): DTGVSQNPRHKITKRGQNVTFRCDPISEHNRLYWYRQTLGQGPEFLTYFQNEAQLEKSRLLSDRFSAERPKGSFSTLEIQRTEQGDSAMYLCASSLGGRTEAFFGQGTRLTVV.

This clone was observed a few times. This CDR3 is CASSPRGGPVEQYV. In DNA, the CDR3 is TGCGCCAGCAGCCCCCGGGGGGGTCCGGTCGAGCAGTACGTC. The V call is TRBV5-1, the J call TRBJ2-7; 8 bases fit TRBD2. Germline CDR1 is SGHRS and CDR2 is YFSETQ. The CDR3 has 14 amino acids. V gave up 4 bases and J gave up 6 bases; unmatched junction bases: 9.